These T cell receptor beta chains were read from a single sample in a study of T-cell memory formation after mild COVID-19. TCRdb analysed the 5' RACE reads with MiXCR anew, one entry per CDR3 protein. Found here are around 320,000 distinct CDR3 sequences, about 13% of them singletons; the top ten hold over 20%. The sequenced sample consisted of PBMCs or a T cell subset sorted from them (not recorded which). The source of these receptors is a man aged 18 to 35 who had mild COVID-19 (a few samples of this study predate the infection). Cell type and time point are not known. CDR3s include the opening cysteine and the closing phenylalanine or tryptophan. The order of the fields is D gene, clone size, J gene, V gene, CDR3 protein, CDR3 DNA. The D gene is left open where the match is weak. Rows give clone size only sometimes, using once, few, many, or a class for an expanded clone.

d_call: TRBD2
clone_size: -
j_call: TRBJ2-5
v_call: TRBV6-2/TRBV6-3
cdr3_aa: CASSSTSETQYF
cdr3_nt: TGTGCCAGCAGTTCGACTAGCGAGACCCAGTACTTC

d_call: -
clone_size: -
j_call: TRBJ2-7
v_call: TRBV18
cdr3_aa: CASSRDHEQYF
cdr3_nt: TGTGCCAGCTCTCGGGACCACGAGCAGTACTTC

d_call: TRBD2
clone_size: few
j_call: TRBJ2-5
v_call: TRBV9
cdr3_aa: CASSVGRGNQETQYF
cdr3_nt: TGTGCCAGCAGCGTGGGGCGGGGGAACCAAGAGACCCAGTACTTC

d_call: -
clone_size: -
j_call: TRBJ2-2
v_call: TRBV12-3/TRBV12-4
cdr3_aa: CASRSMGTGELFF
cdr3_nt: TGTGCCAGCAGAAGTATGGGAACCGGGGAGCTGTTTTTT

d_call: -
clone_size: -
j_call: TRBJ1-6
v_call: TRBV2
cdr3_aa: CASVDNYNSPLHF
cdr3_nt: TGTGCCAGCGTTGACAACTATAATTCACCCCTCCACTTT

d_call: -
clone_size: -
j_call: TRBJ1-6
v_call: TRBV7-9
cdr3_aa: CASSPRPGNSPLHF
cdr3_nt: TGTGCCAGCAGTCCACGGCCAGGGAATTCACCCCTCCACTTT

d_call: -
clone_size: many
j_call: TRBJ2-6
v_call: TRBV27
cdr3_aa: CASRLSGANVLTF
cdr3_nt: TGTGCCAGCAGGCTCTCTGGGGCCAACGTCCTGACTTTC

d_call: TRBD1
clone_size: few
j_call: TRBJ2-3
v_call: TRBV27
cdr3_aa: CASSEGQGHMNTQYF
cdr3_nt: TGTGCCAGCAGTGAGGGACAGGGGCACATGAATACGCAGTATTTT

d_call: -
clone_size: -
j_call: TRBJ2-2
v_call: TRBV4-1
cdr3_aa: CASSQDSGPDTGELFF
cdr3_nt: TGCGCCAGCAGCCAAGACTCGGGGCCGGACACCGGGGAGCTGTTTTTT

d_call: -
clone_size: -
j_call: TRBJ2-1
v_call: TRBV5-1
cdr3_aa: CASSFGGGGSGYNEQFF
cdr3_nt: TGCGCCAGCAGCTTCGGCGGGGGCGGTTCGGGGTACAATGAGCAGTTCTTC

d_call: -
clone_size: few
j_call: TRBJ1-4
v_call: TRBV7-9
cdr3_aa: CASSFFGGTNEKLFF
cdr3_nt: TGTGCCAGCAGCTTCTTTGGTGGAACTAATGAAAAACTGTTTTTT

d_call: TRBD1
clone_size: -
j_call: TRBJ1-2
v_call: TRBV7-9
cdr3_aa: CASSLAHRGMHGYTF
cdr3_nt: TGTGCCAGCAGCTTAGCCCACAGGGGAATGCATGGCTACACCTTC

d_call: -
clone_size: few
j_call: TRBJ1-6
v_call: TRBV5-1
cdr3_aa: CASSLRVWDSPLHF
cdr3_nt: TGCGCCAGCAGCTTGAGAGTTTGGGATTCACCCCTCCACTTT

d_call: -
clone_size: -
j_call: TRBJ2-6
v_call: TRBV15
cdr3_aa: CATSMPRGSSGAGANVLTF
cdr3_nt: TGTGCCACCAGCATGCCGAGAGGCTCCAGTGGGGCTGGGGCCAACGTCCTGACTTTC

d_call: -
clone_size: -
j_call: TRBJ2-1
v_call: TRBV11-2
cdr3_aa: CASSPPRLASYNEQFF
cdr3_nt: TGTGCCAGCAGCCCCCCCAGGCTAGCGTCTTACAATGAGCAGTTCTTC

d_call: -
clone_size: -
j_call: TRBJ2-5
v_call: TRBV7-6
cdr3_aa: CASSPARGLLQTQYF
cdr3_nt: TGTGCCAGCAGCCCCGCCCGGGGGCTTCTACAGACCCAGTACTTC

d_call: -
clone_size: -
j_call: TRBJ2-1
v_call: TRBV15
cdr3_aa: CATGGYETTYNEQFF
cdr3_nt: TGTGCCACCGGGGGCTACGAAACCACCTACAATGAGCAGTTCTTC

d_call: -
clone_size: few
j_call: TRBJ2-1
v_call: TRBV18
cdr3_aa: CASSPPGTADNEQFF
cdr3_nt: TGTGCCAGCTCACCCCCCGGGACCGCAGACAATGAGCAGTTCTTC

d_call: -
clone_size: -
j_call: TRBJ2-2
v_call: TRBV4-1
cdr3_aa: CASRRAGELFF
cdr3_nt: TGCGCCAGCCGCAGGGCCGGGGAGCTGTTTTTT

d_call: TRBD2
clone_size: many
j_call: TRBJ2-7
v_call: TRBV4-2
cdr3_aa: CASSQGYPGGLDEQYF
cdr3_nt: TGTGCCAGCAGCCAAGGTTACCCGGGGGGGCTCGACGAGCAGTACTTC

d_call: TRBD1
clone_size: -
j_call: TRBJ2-5
v_call: TRBV5-1
cdr3_aa: CASSRDGTGGETQYF
cdr3_nt: TGCGCCAGCAGCCGTGACGGGACAGGGGGAGAGACCCAGTACTTC

d_call: TRBD1
clone_size: -
j_call: TRBJ2-7
v_call: TRBV2
cdr3_aa: CASSGDSSTYEQYF
cdr3_nt: TGTGCCAGCAGCGGGGACAGTTCCACCTACGAGCAGTACTTC

d_call: TRBD1
clone_size: -
j_call: TRBJ1-2
v_call: TRBV6-5
cdr3_aa: CASRRGQGSGYTF
cdr3_nt: TGTGCCAGCAGACGGGGACAGGGGAGTGGCTACACCTTC

d_call: TRBD2
clone_size: -
j_call: TRBJ2-3
v_call: TRBV5-5
cdr3_aa: CASSLGTSGFDTQYF
cdr3_nt: TGTGCCAGCAGTCTCGGGACTAGCGGATTTGATACGCAGTATTTT

d_call: -
clone_size: -
j_call: TRBJ2-4
v_call: TRBV7-9
cdr3_aa: CASSLVNIQYF
cdr3_nt: TGTGCCAGCAGCTTAGTAAACATTCAGTACTTC